This is a list of T cell receptor beta chains from one sample in a study of CD8 T cells in Susac syndrome. TCRdb fed the immunoSEQ multiplex PCR reads into MiXCR, producing one record per CDR3 protein. Found here are some 160,000 distinct CDR3 sequences, 94% of them singletons; the top ten hold 0.1% to 0.12%. Sequences were obtained from CD4+ T cells from PBMCs. These receptors originate from a human donor with Susac syndrome. Each CDR3 is given with its conserved first and last residue. A D gene is named only where the DNA matches it firmly. Some rows have no size entry. The others give once, few or many, or a class for an expanded clone.

v_call,clone_size,d_call,j_call,cdr3_aa,cdr3_nt
TRBV4-2,-,-,TRBJ1-1,CASSQDRRGTEAFF,TGTGCCAGCAGCCAAGATCGGCGGGGCACTGAAGCTTTCTTT
TRBV5-1,-,TRBD1,TRBJ2-5,CASRSAGGETQYF,TGCGCCAGCAGATCGGCAGGGGGAGAGACCCAGTACTTC
TRBV7-2,-,-,TRBJ1-1,CASSLRQGLVAFF,TGTGCCAGCAGCTTAAGGCAGGGGCTTGTTGCTTTCTTT
TRBV7-2,-,-,TRBJ2-5,CASSFGTGLEETQYF,TGTGCCAGCAGCTTTGGAACAGGGCTTGAAGAGACCCAGTACTTC
TRBV6-1,-,-,TRBJ2-7,CAILWEVAYEQYF,TGTGCCATCCTTTGGGAGGTGGCCTACGAGCAGTACTTC
TRBV3-1,once,TRBD1,TRBJ2-2,CASSYRGRDGELFF,TGTGCCAGCAGCTACAGGGGGCGAGACGGGGAGCTGTTTTTT
TRBV27,once,-,TRBJ1-5,CASGAGEGQLNQPQHF,TGTGCCAGCGGGGCAGGGGAAGGACAACTCAATCAGCCCCAGCATTTT
TRBV9,-,-,TRBJ2-2,CASSVRKGALGSGELFF,TGTGCCAGCAGCGTAAGAAAGGGAGCCCTAGGATCCGGGGAGCTGTTTTTT
TRBV5-4,once,-,TRBJ2-3,CASSTTRADTQYF,TGTGCCAGCAGCACGACTAGGGCAGATACGCAGTATTTT
TRBV28,-,-,TRBJ2-7,CASSSGFYEQYF,TGTGCCAGCAGCTCCGGGTTCTACGAGCAGTACTTC
TRBV30,-,-,TRBJ1-1,CAWRVETEAFF,TGTGCCTGGCGGGTCGAAACTGAAGCTTTCTTT
TRBV20-1,once,TRBD1,TRBJ1-2,CSASAGTEYGYTF,TGCAGTGCTAGTGCCGGGACAGAGTATGGCTACACCTTC
TRBV9,-,TRBD1,TRBJ2-7,CASSVGTGTEDEQYF,TGTGCCAGCAGCGTAGGGACCGGGACAGAGGACGAGCAGTACTTC
TRBV7-6,-,-,TRBJ2-5,CASSDRTGDGFKGETQYF,TGTGCCAGCAGCGATCGAACCGGGGACGGTTTCAAGGGGGAGACCCAGTACTTC
TRBV9,-,-,TRBJ2-1,CASSVGGWNEQFF,TGTGCCAGCAGCGTAGGGGGCTGGAATGAGCAGTTCTTC
TRBV12-3/TRBV12-4,-,-,TRBJ2-7,CASRRTDAYEQYF,TGTGCCAGCAGGCGGACAGACGCCTACGAGCAGTACTTC
TRBV6-1,few,-,TRBJ2-3,CASSWGRSTDTQYF,TGTGCCAGCAGTTGGGGCAGGAGCACAGATACGCAGTATTTT
TRBV2,-,-,TRBJ1-1,CASSDYGYTEAFF,TGTGCCAGCAGTGATTATGGGTACACTGAAGCTTTCTTT
TRBV7-9,-,-,TRBJ1-2,CASSRDFVSGYTF,TGTGCCAGCAGCCGGGACTTTGTTTCTGGCTACACCTTC
TRBV29-1,once,TRBD2,TRBJ2-1,CSVEGAPGGGYNEQFF,TGCAGCGTTGAAGGGGCCCCCGGGGGGGGGTACAATGAGCAGTTCTTC
TRBV12-3/TRBV12-4,-,TRBD1,TRBJ2-7,CASLKWDREHEQYF,TGTGCCAGTCTGAAGTGGGACAGGGAACACGAGCAGTACTTC
TRBV5-1,-,-,TRBJ2-1,CASSHGVNEQFF,TGCGCCAGCAGCCACGGGGTCAATGAGCAGTTCTTC
TRBV27,-,TRBD1,TRBJ2-7,CASSRDSYSYEQYF,TGTGCCAGCAGTAGGGACAGCTACTCCTACGAGCAGTACTTC
TRBV2,once,TRBD1,TRBJ2-2,CASSNLDRGTGELFF,TGTGCCAGCAGTAACCTCGACAGGGGCACCGGGGAGCTGTTTTTT
TRBV9,-,-,TRBJ1-2,CASSVEGGIGGYTF,TGTGCCAGCAGCGTAGAGGGTGGGATAGGCGGCTACACCTTC
TRBV6-5,-,TRBD1,TRBJ1-2,CASSYSAGGGYTF,TGTGCCAGCAGTTACTCCGCAGGGGGTGGCTACACCTTC
TRBV11-2,-,-,TRBJ1-2,CASSQGTENYGYTF,TGTGCCAGCAGTCAAGGGACGGAGAACTATGGCTACACCTTC
TRBV3-1,-,-,TRBJ2-5,CASTLEETQYF,TGTGCCAGCACTCTCGAAGAGACCCAGTACTTC
TRBV25-1,-,-,TRBJ2-5,CASSDNLNQETQYF,TGTGCCAGCAGTGATAACCTAAATCAAGAGACCCAGTACTTC
TRBV29-1,-,-,TRBJ2-5,CSVSKSRVAETQYF,TGCAGCGTGTCTAAGTCCCGGGTCGCGGAGACCCAGTACTTC
TRBV20-1,-,-,TRBJ2-3,CSAVGEGDTQYF,TGCAGTGCTGTGGGAGAGGGGGATACGCAGTATTTT
TRBV3-1,once,-,TRBJ1-2,CASSRSPGPIGDGYTF,TGTGCCAGCAGCCGATCCCCGGGACCCATAGGAGATGGCTACACCTTC
TRBV2,once,TRBD2,TRBJ2-1,CASRTGTSGYNEQFF,TGTGCCAGCAGGACCGGGACTAGCGGTTACAATGAGCAGTTCTTC
TRBV27,-,-,TRBJ2-3,CASSLSAYSGHTQYF,TGTGCCAGCAGTTTATCGGCTTACTCGGGGCATACGCAGTATTTT
TRBV4-2,-,-,TRBJ2-5,CASSQGAAQETQYF,TGTGCCAGCAGCCAAGGGGCGGCCCAAGAGACCCAGTACTTC
TRBV7-9,-,-,TRBJ2-1,CASSKEVNEQFF,TGTGCCAGTAGTAAGGAGGTTAATGAGCAGTTCTTC
TRBV15,-,-,TRBJ2-1,CATSRDSNEQFF,TGTGCCACCAGCAGGGACAGCAATGAGCAGTTCTTC
TRBV27,-,TRBD1,TRBJ2-2,CASRPTGLTGELFF,TGTGCCAGCAGACCGACAGGGTTAACCGGGGAGCTGTTTTTT
TRBV7-9,-,-,TRBJ1-5,CASSLARVGQPQHF,TGTGCCAGCAGCTTAGCCAGGGTAGGCCAGCCCCAGCATTTT
TRBV7-6,-,-,TRBJ2-7,CASSHGDRAEQYF,TGTGCCAGCAGTCACGGAGATCGAGCGGAGCAGTACTTC
TRBV29-1,-,TRBD1,TRBJ2-5,CSVGQGVGETQYF,TGCAGCGTTGGACAGGGAGTTGGGGAGACCCAGTACTTC
TRBV19,-,TRBD2,TRBJ2-5,CASSIGDGAGVGTQYF,TGTGCCAGTAGTATCGGGGACGGCGCGGGGGTAGGGACCCAGTACTTC
TRBV12-3/TRBV12-4,-,TRBD2,TRBJ2-7,CASSLARLAPSSYEQYF,TGTGCCAGCAGTTTAGCCCGACTAGCGCCCAGCTCCTACGAGCAGTACTTC
TRBV12-3/TRBV12-4,-,TRBD2,TRBJ2-7,CASRTSGVHEQYF,TGTGCCAGCAGGACTAGCGGGGTCCACGAGCAGTACTTC
TRBV29-1,-,-,TRBJ2-1,CSDRESSYNEQFF,TGCAGCGACAGAGAAAGCTCCTACAATGAGCAGTTCTTC
TRBV29-1,-,-,TRBJ2-1,CSAGRGNEQFF,TGCAGCGCCGGACGCGGCAATGAGCAGTTCTTC
TRBV5-1,once,TRBD1,TRBJ2-3,CASSQGQAEGTQYF,TGCGCCAGCAGCCAGGGACAGGCCGAGGGTACGCAGTATTTT
TRBV29-1,-,-,TRBJ2-7,CSAGQGTYEQYF,TGCAGCGCCGGGCAGGGGACCTACGAGCAGTACTTC
TRBV5-1,-,TRBD1,TRBJ2-7,CASSQAPTGVDEQYF,TGCGCCAGCAGTCAAGCCCCGACAGGGGTCGACGAGCAGTACTTC
TRBV5-4,-,TRBD2,TRBJ2-5,CASSPTSGVEETQYF,TGTGCCAGCAGCCCGACTAGCGGGGTTGAAGAGACCCAGTACTTC